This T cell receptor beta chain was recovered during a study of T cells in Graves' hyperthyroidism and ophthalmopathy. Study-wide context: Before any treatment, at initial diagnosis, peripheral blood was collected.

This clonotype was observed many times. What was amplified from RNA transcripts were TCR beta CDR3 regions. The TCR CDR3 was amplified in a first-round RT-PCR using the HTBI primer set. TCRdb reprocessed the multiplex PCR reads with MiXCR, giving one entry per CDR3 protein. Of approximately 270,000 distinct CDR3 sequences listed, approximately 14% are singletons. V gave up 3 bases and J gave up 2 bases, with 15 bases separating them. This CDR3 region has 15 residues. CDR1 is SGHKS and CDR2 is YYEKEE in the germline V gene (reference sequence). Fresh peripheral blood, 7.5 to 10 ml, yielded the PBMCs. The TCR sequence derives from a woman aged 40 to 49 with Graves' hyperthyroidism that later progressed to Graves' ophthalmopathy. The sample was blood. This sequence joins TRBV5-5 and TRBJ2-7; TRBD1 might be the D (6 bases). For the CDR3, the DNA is TGTGCCAGCAGCTCCAGGGGTCTTAGGACCTACGAGCAGTACTTC. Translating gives CASSSRGLRTYEQYF.